The 18 T cell receptor beta chains below all came from one sample that was sequenced in a study of cytomegalovirus exposure and HLA in healthy donors. The PCR made use of 60 Vbeta and 13 Jbeta primers. Assay: immunoSEQ multiplex PCR; the TCRdb copy retains only in-frame clones and omits some. Of approximately 110,000 clones listed, more than 60% are singletons. Sequenced material: PBMCs. These receptors all come from a woman aged 55 to 70 in good health and CMV-seropositive.

The chain has TRBV30 and TRBJ1-2; D unclear. Germline CDR1 GTSNPN, CDR2 SVGIG (reference sequence). The CDR3 runs to 14 residues. V dropped 6 bases and J dropped 4 bases, with 18 bases sitting between them. Here the CDR3 DNA reads TGTGCCTGCGGCTGGCGGGCGGTTTCCTATGGCTACACCTTC. This sequence encodes CACGWRAVSYGYTF.

The gene calls are TRBV7-2 and TRBJ1-6; possible D gene TRBD1, 5 bases. The CDR3 length is 15 residues. The germline CDR1 and CDR2 sequences are SGHTA and FQGNSA. Trimming left V 6 bases short and J 4 bases short, with 13 bases between. CDR3 nucleotide sequence: TGTGCCAGCAGTCAACGGGCAGGGTATAATTCACCCCTCCACTTT. Protein: CASSQRAGYNSPLHF. The full variable domain, its missing parts supplied by reference TRBV7-2 and TRBJ1-6, is GAGVSQSPSNKVTEKGKDVELRCDPISGHTALYWYRQSLGQGLEFLIYFQGNSAPDKSGLPSDRFSAERTGGSVSTLTIQRTQQEDSAVYLCASSQRAGYNSPLHFGNGTRLTVT.

The chain joins TRBV28 to TRBJ2-1; maybe TRBD1 (6 bases). V lost 1 base and J lost 12, with 13 bases in between. The CDR3 covers 13 residues. Germline V gene lookup returns CDR1 MDHEN and CDR2 SYDVKM. CDR3 nucleotides: TGTGCCAGCAGTTTATTGGGGGCGGATGGGCAGTTCTTC. Its translation: CASSLLGADGQFF.

This clone was picked up a small number of times. The chain combines TRBV9 with TRBJ2-3, with unresolved D. Germline CDR1 and CDR2: SGDLS and YYNGEE. V lost 2 bases and J 4 bases, leaving 8 bases between the germline ends. The CDR3 totals 13 residues. For the CDR3, the DNA is TGTGCCAGCAGCGTGGCGGCACCAGATACGCAGTATTTT. Translating it yields CASSVAAPDTQYF.

The chain uses TRBV7-2 and TRBJ2-5; 8 nucleotides align to TRBD1. CDR1 SGHTA and CDR2 FQGNSA come from the germline V gene. The CDR3 is made up of 16 amino acids. Trimming at V came to 2 bases and at J to 4 bases, leaving 9 bases not matched to a gene. The CDR3 DNA reads TGTGCCAGCAGCTTACAGGGGGCAACCTTTCGAGAGACCCAGTACTTC. Translated, it gives CASSLQGATFRETQYF.

Note on this clone: Mismatch with germline at one junction end may stem from a read error. The J gene is TRBJ2-7, the V gene TRBV2; weak D call: TRBD2 (5 bases). The CDR3 is made up of 14 amino acids. In germline, CDR1 is SNHLY, CDR2 FYNNEI. The CDR3 region is CASREGLASYEQYF. The DNA of the CDR3 is TGTGCCAGCAGGGAAGGACTGGCCTCCTACGAGCAGTACTTC.

This chain uses TRBV18 with TRBJ2-7, with a weak D call TRBD2 (5 bases). The germline CDR1 and CDR2 sequences are KGHSH and LQKENI. This CDR3 is 12 amino acids long. Trimming removed 4 bases from V and 9 bases from J, with 13 bases in between. CDR3 sequence reads: CASSLHFEGQYF. DNA of the CDR3: TGTGCCAGCTCACTCCATTTTGAGGGGCAGTACTTC.

This chain uses TRBV30 with TRBJ1-3; possibly TRBD1 for D (5 bases). Trimming took off 5 bases at V and 2 bases at J, with 13 bases between the two ends. The germline V gene has CDR1 GTSNPN and CDR2 SVGIG (reference sequence). This CDR3 has 14 residues. CDR3 amino acids: CAWDTSGTGNTIYF. In DNA form, the CDR3 reads TGTGCCTGGGACACTTCAGGGACTGGAAACACCATATATTTT.

The chain has TRBV11-2 and TRBJ2-5, with TRBD1 matching over 8 bases. This CDR3 contains 16 residues. The germline gives CDR1 SGHAT, CDR2 FQNNGV. The V segment lost 6 bases and the J segment 4 bases; nucleotides outside the gene matches: 13. In nucleotides, the CDR3 is TGTGCCAGCAGAGCAGAGACAGGGGTTGCAACAGAGACCCAGTACTTC. Amino acid sequence: CASRAETGVATETQYF. Looking up the rest from reference TRBV11-2 and TRBJ2-5 gives the full variable domain: EAGVAQSPRYKIIEKRQSVAFWCNPISGHATLYWYQQILGQGPKLLIQFQNNGVVDDSQLPKDRFSAERLKGVDSTLKIQPAKLEDSAVYLCASRAETGVATETQYFGPGTRLLVL.

This clone occurred once. This chain uses TRBV7-9 with TRBJ1-3; D remains unclear. V lost 5 bases, J lost 5 bases, and 4 bases lay in between. Germline V CDR1 and CDR2: SEHNR, FQNEAQ (reference sequence). The CDR3 is 11 residues long. CDR3 sequence (DNA): TGTGCCAGCAGCAACAGAAACACCATATATTTT. This encodes CASSNRNTIYF.

CDR3 loop: CATSRETGLPYEQYF. CDR3 bases: TGTGCCACCAGCAGAGAGACAGGGTTACCCTACGAGCAGTACTTC. The chain uses TRBV15 and TRBJ2-7; 7 nucleotides align to TRBD1. The J segment lost 2 bases and the V segment lost 0 bases, leaving 4 bases of the junction unmatched. The V gene's germline CDR1 is LNHNV and CDR2 YYDKDF (reference sequence). This CDR3 contains 15 residues.

This clone has just a few counts. The chain employs TRBV7-2 and TRBJ2-2; 8 nucleotides align to TRBD1. The CDR3 contains 15 residues. Germline trimming cut 2 bases from V and 7 bases from J; bases unmatched to any gene: 6. The germline CDR1 and CDR2 sequences are SGHTA and FQGNSA. The CDR3: CASSLTQGAIGELFF. The CDR3 region has the DNA TGTGCCAGCAGCTTAACCCAGGGGGCCATCGGGGAGCTGTTTTTT.

The chain combines TRBV6-1 with TRBJ1-5, with D possibly matching TRBD1 (5 bases). The V end was cut by 7 bases, the J end by 4 bases, with 20 bases between. The V gene's germline CDR1 is MNHNS and CDR2 SASEGT. The CDR3 sequence is 16 residues long. CDR3 sequence: CASTEGLGEGNQPQHF. In nucleotides, the CDR3 is TGTGCCAGCACTGAGGGCTTAGGGGAGGGGAATCAGCCCCAGCATTTT.

In its sample, this clone was seen a few times. The V gene is TRBV7-9, the J gene TRBJ2-5, with 9 bases aligning to TRBD1. The CDR3 is 18 residues long. V trimming: 6 bases; J trimming: 2 bases; junction bases outside the gene matches: 16. The V gene's germline CDR1 is SEHNR and CDR2 FQNEAQ (reference sequence). As DNA, the CDR3 is TGTGCCAGCAGTTACTCCATTTACAGGGGGCTGGGTCAAGAGACCCAGTACTTC. It yields the protein CASSYSIYRGLGQETQYF.

The chain carries TRBV18 and TRBJ1-1; 8 bases map to TRBD1. Germline assignment: CDR1 KGHSH and CDR2 LQKENI. With V trimmed by 2 bases and J by 1 base, 6 bases remained unmatched. The CDR3 covers 16 residues. CDR3 loop: CASSPWDRSGNTEAFF. The CDR3 nucleotides read TGTGCCAGCTCACCATGGGACAGGTCTGGGAACACTGAAGCTTTCTTT.

This chain links TRBV30 with TRBJ1-2; 8 bases are shared with TRBD1. The CDR3 is 15 residues long. Germline assignment: CDR1 GTSNPN and CDR2 SVGIG (reference sequence). After removal of 2 bases from V and 4 bases from J, the junction contained 9 bases not matched to a gene. CDR3 sequence: CAWSPRTGKLYGYTF. CDR3 coding DNA: TGTGCCTGGAGTCCGAGGACAGGGAAGCTCTATGGCTACACCTTC.

This clone was detected once. The J gene is TRBJ1-5, the V gene TRBV4-3, with D possibly matching TRBD1 (5 bases). The germline V gene has CDR1 LGHNA and CDR2 YSLEER. V lost 0 bases to trimming and J lost 9 bases, with 15 bases between them. This CDR3 is 15 amino acids long. CDR3 sequence: CASSQDQGGARPQHF. The CDR3 bases are TGCGCCAGCAGCCAAGATCAGGGCGGAGCCCGGCCCCAGCATTTT.

The J gene is TRBJ2-7, the V gene TRBV6-1, with TRBD2 matching 13 bases. Per germline, CDR1 MNHNS and CDR2 SASEGT. J gave up 3 bases and V 7 bases, and 3 bases lay outside the gene matches. The CDR3 is made up of 14 amino acids. CDR3 region: CASMRLAGGYEQYF. The CDR3 DNA is TGTGCCAGCATGCGACTAGCGGGGGGCTACGAGCAGTACTTC.